Listed below are T cell receptor beta chains from one sample, sequenced in a study of cytomegalovirus exposure and HLA in healthy donors. The table came from immunoSEQ multiplex PCR; TCRdb's copy has only in-frame clones and leaves some out. The sample records about 95,000 clones, around 82% being singletons. Sequencing was carried out using PBMCs. The receptors were sampled from a man under 40 in good health and CMV-seropositive. The conserved cysteine and the conserved F or W are not part of the CDR3 here. The D gene is left open where the match is weak. Rows may omit the clone size; those that give it use once, few, many or a size class.

V gene: TRBV9
D gene: NA
clone size: NA
J gene: TRBJ2-3
CDR3 protein: ASSVDSTTDTQY

V gene: TRBV4-1
D gene: TRBD1
clone size: NA
J gene: TRBJ1-5
CDR3 protein: ASSHGTGDNNQPQH

V gene: TRBV29-1
D gene: NA
clone size: few
J gene: TRBJ2-1
CDR3 protein: SARQGGEGNEQF

V gene: TRBV10-3
D gene: TRBD2
clone size: NA
J gene: TRBJ2-1
CDR3 protein: AISAGTSASYNEQF

V gene: TRBV5-1
D gene: TRBD1
clone size: NA
J gene: TRBJ2-1
CDR3 protein: ASSSGTGVNEQF

V gene: TRBV5-1
D gene: NA
clone size: NA
J gene: TRBJ2-7
CDR3 protein: ASSSAPGFTYEQY

V gene: TRBV9
D gene: TRBD2
clone size: NA
J gene: TRBJ2-1
CDR3 protein: ASSVASGIVNEQF

V gene: TRBV29-1
D gene: TRBD1
clone size: NA
J gene: TRBJ2-5
CDR3 protein: TSDRIEETQY

V gene: TRBV18
D gene: NA
clone size: NA
J gene: TRBJ2-3
CDR3 protein: ASSPDTSVPPQY

V gene: TRBV6-5
D gene: NA
clone size: few
J gene: TRBJ2-7
CDR3 protein: ASSDGGSQYEQY